This T cell receptor beta chain derives from a study of CXCR3-negative and CXCR3-positive naive CD8 T cells. At the level of the study: Sequencing brought in roughly 150 million TRB reads altogether, and each library got about 1.5 +/- 0.3 million. Study observations and caveats: Researchers report that CXCR3-positive naive cells carry more hydrophobic TRB CDR3s than CXCR3-negative naive cells. Memory, not naive, CXCR3-negative and CXCR3-positive cells differed in TRBV-TRBJ usage.

The CDR3 runs to 15 residues. Germline CDR1 KGHDR, CDR2 SFDVKD. Subsets of CD8+ T cells were each sorted in triplicate at roughly 300,000 cells apiece. Cells that were CD45RO-CCR7+CD27+CD95- constituted naive CD8+ T cells. Comments on this clonotype: What it recognizes is unknown.

Carrying UMI labels, the TRB cDNA libraries were prepared through 5' RACE. Using the 5' RACE reads, TCRdb records one entry per CDR3 protein without DNA. This sample carries about 98,000 distinct CDR3 sequences, with about 1% going to the ten biggest clones. The gene calls are TRBV24-1 and TRBJ2-3. The source material was naive CXCR3+ CD8+ T cells from blood. Documented subset: CD45RO-CCR7+CD27+CD95- naive CD8+ T cells expressing CXCR3 (TNR3+). The sequence was obtained from a human donor in good health. Some clones in this sample may be carry-over from other donors' samples. CDR3 loop: CATSDRVKSTDTQYF.